This T cell receptor beta chain was sequenced for a study of blood T cell repertoires in COVID-19. The data were produced by immunoSEQ multiplex PCR, yet TCRdb's version contains in-frame clones alone and is incomplete. Of tens of thousands of clones detected, 65% to 90% appear once; the ten largest clones hold 14%. Germline V gene lookup returns CDR1 LNHDA and CDR2 SQIVND (reference sequence). This CDR3 comprises 12 residues. V lost 2 bases and J 8 bases, leaving 8 bases between the germline ends. What was sequenced was peripheral blood. The V and J genes are TRBV19 and TRBJ2-3, with a weak D call TRBD2 (5 bases). The sequence was collected from a man in his 70s with acute or convalescent COVID-19. The CDR3 coding sequence is TGTGCCAGTAGTATACGGGGTGCTACGCAGTATTTT. This gives the protein CASSIRGATQYF.